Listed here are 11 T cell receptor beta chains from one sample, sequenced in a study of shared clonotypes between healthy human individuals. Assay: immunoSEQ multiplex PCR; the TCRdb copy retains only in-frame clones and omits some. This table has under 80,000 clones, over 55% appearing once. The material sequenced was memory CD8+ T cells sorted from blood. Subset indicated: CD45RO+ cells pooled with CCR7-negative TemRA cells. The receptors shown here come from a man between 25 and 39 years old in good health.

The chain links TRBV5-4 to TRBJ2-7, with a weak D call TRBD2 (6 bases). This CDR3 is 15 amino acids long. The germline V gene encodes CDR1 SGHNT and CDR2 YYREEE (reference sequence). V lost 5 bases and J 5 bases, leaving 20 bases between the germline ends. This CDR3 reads CASRIRGRRLDEQYF. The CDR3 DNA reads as TGTGCCAGCAGAATCCGGGGGAGGCGTTTGGACGAGCAGTACTTC.

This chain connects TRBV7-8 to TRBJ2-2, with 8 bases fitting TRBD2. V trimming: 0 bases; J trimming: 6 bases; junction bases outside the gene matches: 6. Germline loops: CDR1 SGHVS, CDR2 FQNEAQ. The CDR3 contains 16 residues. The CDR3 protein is CASSLAGSGTAGELFF. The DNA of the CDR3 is TGTGCCAGCAGCTTAGCGGGTAGCGGGACCGCCGGGGAGCTGTTTTTT.

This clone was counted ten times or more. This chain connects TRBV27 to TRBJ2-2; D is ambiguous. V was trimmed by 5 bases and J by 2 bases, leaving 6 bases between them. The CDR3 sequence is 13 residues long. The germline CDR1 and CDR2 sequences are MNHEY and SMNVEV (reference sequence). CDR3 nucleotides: TGTGCCAGCAGTCCTTATAACACCGGGGAGCTGTTTTTT. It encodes CASSPYNTGELFF.

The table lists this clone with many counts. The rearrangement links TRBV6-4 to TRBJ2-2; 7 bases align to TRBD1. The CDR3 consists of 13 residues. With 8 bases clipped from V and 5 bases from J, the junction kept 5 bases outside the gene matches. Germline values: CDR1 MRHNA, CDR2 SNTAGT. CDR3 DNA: TGTGCCAGCTCCGACAGGGCAACCGGGGAGCTGTTTTTT. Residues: CASSDRATGELFF.

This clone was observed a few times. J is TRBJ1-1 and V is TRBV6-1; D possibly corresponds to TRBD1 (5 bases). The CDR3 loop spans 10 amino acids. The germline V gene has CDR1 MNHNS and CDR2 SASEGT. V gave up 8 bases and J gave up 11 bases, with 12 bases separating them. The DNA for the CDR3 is TGTGCCAGCTCCGGGGGAGCCGCTTTCTTT. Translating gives CASSGGAAFF.

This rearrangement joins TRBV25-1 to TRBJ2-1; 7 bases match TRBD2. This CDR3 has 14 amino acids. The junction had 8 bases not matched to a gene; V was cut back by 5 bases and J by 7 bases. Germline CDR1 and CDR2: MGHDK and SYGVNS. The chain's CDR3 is CASSLPGLNNEQFF. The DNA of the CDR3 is TGTGCCAGCAGTTTACCGGGACTAAATAATGAGCAGTTCTTC.

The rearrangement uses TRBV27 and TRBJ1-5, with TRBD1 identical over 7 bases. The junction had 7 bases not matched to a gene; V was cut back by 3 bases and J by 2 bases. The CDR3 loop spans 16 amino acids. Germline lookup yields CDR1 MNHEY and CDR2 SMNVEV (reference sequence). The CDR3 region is CASSLEGQAGNQPQHF. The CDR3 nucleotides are TGTGCCAGCAGTTTGGAAGGACAGGCTGGCAATCAGCCCCAGCATTTT.

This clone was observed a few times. CDR3 sequence: CASSRVGRTNEKLFF. The CDR3 nucleotides are TGTGCCAGCTCTCGGGTGGGCAGGACTAATGAAAAACTGTTTTTT. V gene TRBV14 combines with J gene TRBJ1-4; no clear D gene. The CDR3 contains 15 residues. Trimming took 8 bases from V and 2 from J, leaving 15 bases between them. Germline V lookup: CDR1 SGHDN, CDR2 FVKESK.

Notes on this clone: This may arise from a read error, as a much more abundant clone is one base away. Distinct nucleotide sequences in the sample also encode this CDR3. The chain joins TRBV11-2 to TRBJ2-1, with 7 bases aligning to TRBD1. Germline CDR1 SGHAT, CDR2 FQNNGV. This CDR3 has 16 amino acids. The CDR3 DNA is TGTGCCAGCAGCTTATACCGGGACAGAATCTACAATGAGCAATTCTTC. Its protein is CASSLYRDRIYNEQFF.

CDR3 residues: CASSLDPTGLNTEAFF. The CDR3 region has the DNA TGTGCCAGCAGCTTAGACCCGACAGGGCTGAACACTGAAGCTTTCTTT. The chain carries TRBV7-6 and TRBJ1-1; 7 bases fit TRBD1. Germline values: CDR1 SGHVS, CDR2 FNYEAQ. There are 16 residues in the CDR3. Trimming cost V 1 base and J 0 bases; bases outside gene matches: 5.

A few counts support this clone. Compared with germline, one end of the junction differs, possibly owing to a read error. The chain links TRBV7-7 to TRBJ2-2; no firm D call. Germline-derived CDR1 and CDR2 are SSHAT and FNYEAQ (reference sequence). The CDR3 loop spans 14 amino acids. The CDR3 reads CASSLGPQTLELFF. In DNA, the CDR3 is TGTGCTAGCAGCTTAGGGCCACAGACGTTGGAGCTGTTTTTT.